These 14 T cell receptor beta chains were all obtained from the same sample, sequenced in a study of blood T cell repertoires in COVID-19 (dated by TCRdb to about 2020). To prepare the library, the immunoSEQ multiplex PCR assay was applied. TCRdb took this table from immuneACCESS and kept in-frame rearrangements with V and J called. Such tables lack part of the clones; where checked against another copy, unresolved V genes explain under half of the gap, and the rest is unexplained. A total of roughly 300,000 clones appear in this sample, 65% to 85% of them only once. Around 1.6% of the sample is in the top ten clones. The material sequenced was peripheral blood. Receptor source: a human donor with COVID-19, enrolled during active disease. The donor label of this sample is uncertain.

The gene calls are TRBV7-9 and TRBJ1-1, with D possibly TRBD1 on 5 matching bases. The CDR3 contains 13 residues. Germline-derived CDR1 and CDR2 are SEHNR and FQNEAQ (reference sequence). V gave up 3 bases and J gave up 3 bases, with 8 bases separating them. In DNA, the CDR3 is TGTGCCAGCAGCTTCGGGGGAGACACTGAAGCTTTCTTT. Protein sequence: CASSFGGDTEAFF.

In nucleotides, the CDR3 is TGCGCCAGCAGCTTGGATCGACTAGCGGGAGGGGGGGAGACCCAGTACTTC. Translating it yields CASSLDRLAGGGETQYF. The V and J genes are TRBV5-1 and TRBJ2-5, with TRBD2 matching 14 bases. This CDR3 region has 17 residues. Germline CDR1 and CDR2: SGHRS and YFSETQ. Germline trimming cut 0 bases from V and 5 bases from J; bases unmatched to any gene: 6.

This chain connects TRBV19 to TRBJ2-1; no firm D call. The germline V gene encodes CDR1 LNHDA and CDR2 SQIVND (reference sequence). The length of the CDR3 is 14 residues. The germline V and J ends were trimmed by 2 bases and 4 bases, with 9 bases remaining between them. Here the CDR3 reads CASSISAVYNEQFF. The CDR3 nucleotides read TGTGCCAGTAGTATATCGGCGGTGTACAATGAGCAGTTCTTC.

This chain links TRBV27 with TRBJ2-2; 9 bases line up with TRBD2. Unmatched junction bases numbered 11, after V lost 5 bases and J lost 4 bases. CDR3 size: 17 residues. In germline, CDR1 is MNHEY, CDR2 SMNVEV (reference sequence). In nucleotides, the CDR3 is TGTGCCAGCAGTCCAGATAGCGGGAGCGGGATCACCGGGGAGCTGTTTTTT. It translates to CASSPDSGSGITGELFF.

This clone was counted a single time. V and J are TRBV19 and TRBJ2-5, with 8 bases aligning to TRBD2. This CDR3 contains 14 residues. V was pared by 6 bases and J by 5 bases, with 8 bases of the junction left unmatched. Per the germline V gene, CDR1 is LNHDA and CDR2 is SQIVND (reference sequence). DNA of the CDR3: TGTGCCAGTAGGCCCTCGGGGGGGCGGGAGACCCAGTACTTC. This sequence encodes CASRPSGGRETQYF. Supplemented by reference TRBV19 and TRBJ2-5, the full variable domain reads DGGITQSPKYLFRKEGQNVTLSCEQNLNHDAMYWYRQDPGQGLRLIYYSQIVNDFQKGDIAEGYSVSREKKESFPLTVTSAQKNPTAFYLCASRPSGGRETQYFGPGTRLLVL.

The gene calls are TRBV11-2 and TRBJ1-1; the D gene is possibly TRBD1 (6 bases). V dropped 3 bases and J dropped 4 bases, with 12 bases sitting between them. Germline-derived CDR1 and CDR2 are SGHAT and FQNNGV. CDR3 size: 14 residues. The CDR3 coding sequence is TGTGCCAGCAGCTTTGACAGGATGGGCACTGAAGCTTTCTTT. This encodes CASSFDRMGTEAFF.

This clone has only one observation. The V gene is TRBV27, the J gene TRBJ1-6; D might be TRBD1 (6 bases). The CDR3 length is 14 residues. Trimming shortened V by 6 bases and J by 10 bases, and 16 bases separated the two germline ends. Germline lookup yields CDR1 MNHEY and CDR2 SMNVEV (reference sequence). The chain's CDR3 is CASRETGSRSPLHF. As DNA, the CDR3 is TGTGCCAGCAGGGAAACAGGGTCTCGATCACCCCTCCACTTT.

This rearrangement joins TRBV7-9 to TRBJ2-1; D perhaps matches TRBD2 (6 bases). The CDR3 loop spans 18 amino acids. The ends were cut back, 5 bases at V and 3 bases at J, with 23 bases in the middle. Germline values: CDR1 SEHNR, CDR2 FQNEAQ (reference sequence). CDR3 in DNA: TGTGCCAGCAGCCCGACGGCGCGGGGTGCTGGTCTCTACAATGAGCAGTTCTTC. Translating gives CASSPTARGAGLYNEQFF.

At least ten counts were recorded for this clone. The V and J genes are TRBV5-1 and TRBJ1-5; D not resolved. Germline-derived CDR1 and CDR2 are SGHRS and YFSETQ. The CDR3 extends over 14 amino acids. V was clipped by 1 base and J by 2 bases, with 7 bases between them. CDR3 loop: CASSLNQGNQPQHF. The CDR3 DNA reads TGCGCCAGCAGCTTGAATCAGGGCAATCAGCCCCAGCATTTT.

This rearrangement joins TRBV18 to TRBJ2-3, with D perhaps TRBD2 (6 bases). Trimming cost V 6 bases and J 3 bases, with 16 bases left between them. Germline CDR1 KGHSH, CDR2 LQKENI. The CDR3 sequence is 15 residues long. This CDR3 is CASSPEGSFTDTQYF. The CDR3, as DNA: TGTGCCAGCTCGCCGGAGGGGAGCTTTACAGATACGCAGTATTTT.

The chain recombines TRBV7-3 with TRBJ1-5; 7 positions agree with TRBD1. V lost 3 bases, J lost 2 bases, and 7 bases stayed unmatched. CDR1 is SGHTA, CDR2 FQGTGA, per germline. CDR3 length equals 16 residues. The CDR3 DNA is TGTGCCAGCAGCTTCTCGACAGGGTCGGGCAATCAGCCCCAGCATTTT. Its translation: CASSFSTGSGNQPQHF.

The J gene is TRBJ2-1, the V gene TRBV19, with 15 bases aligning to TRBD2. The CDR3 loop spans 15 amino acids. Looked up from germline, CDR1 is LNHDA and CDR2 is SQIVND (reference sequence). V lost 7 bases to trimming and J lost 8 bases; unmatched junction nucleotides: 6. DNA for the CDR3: TGTGCCAGTACCTCGGGACTAGCGGGAGGACATGAGCAGTTCTTC. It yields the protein CASTSGLAGGHEQFF. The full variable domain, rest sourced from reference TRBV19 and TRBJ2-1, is DGGITQSPKYLFRKEGQNVTLSCEQNLNHDAMYWYRQDPGQGLRLIYYSQIVNDFQKGDIAEGYSVSREKKESFPLTVTSAQKNPTAFYLCASTSGLAGGHEQFFGPGTRLTVL.

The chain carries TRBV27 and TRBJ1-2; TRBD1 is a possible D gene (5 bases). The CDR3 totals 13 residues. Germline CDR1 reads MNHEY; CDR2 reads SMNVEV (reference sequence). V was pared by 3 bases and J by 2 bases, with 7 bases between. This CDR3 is CASSLGPNYGYTF. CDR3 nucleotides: TGTGCCAGCAGTTTGGGGCCGAACTATGGCTACACCTTC.

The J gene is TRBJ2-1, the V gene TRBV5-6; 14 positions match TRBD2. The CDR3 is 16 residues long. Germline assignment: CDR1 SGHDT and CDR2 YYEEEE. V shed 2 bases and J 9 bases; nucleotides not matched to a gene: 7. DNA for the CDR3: TGTGCCAGCAGCTTTACCGGGACTAGCGGGAGTAGTGAGCAGTTCTTC. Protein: CASSFTGTSGSSEQFF.